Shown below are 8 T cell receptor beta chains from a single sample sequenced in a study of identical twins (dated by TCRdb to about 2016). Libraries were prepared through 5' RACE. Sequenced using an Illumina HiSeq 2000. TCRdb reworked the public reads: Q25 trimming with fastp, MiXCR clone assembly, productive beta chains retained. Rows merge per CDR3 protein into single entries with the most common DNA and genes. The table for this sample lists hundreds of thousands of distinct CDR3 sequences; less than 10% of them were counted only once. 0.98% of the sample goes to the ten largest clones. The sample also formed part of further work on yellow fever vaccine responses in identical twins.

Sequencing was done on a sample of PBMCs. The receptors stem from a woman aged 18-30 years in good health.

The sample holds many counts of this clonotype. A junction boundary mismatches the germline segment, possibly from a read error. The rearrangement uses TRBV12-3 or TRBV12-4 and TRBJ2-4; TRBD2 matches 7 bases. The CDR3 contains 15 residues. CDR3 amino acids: CASSLGRAAKNIQYF. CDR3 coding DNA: TGTGCCAGCAGCTTAGGGAGGGCGGCCAAAAACATTCAGTACTTC.

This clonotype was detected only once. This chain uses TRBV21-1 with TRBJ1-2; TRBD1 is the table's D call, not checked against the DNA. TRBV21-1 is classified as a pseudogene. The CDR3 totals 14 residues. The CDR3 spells CASSTTDRSYGYTF. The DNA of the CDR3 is TGTGCCAGCAGCACCACAGACAGGTCCTATGGCTACACCTTC.

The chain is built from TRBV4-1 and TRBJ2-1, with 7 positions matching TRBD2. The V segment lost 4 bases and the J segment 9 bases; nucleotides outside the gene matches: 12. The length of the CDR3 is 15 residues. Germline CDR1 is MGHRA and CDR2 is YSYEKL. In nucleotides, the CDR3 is TGCGCCAGCAGCCCGACCGGGGGGAGTAGCGGTGAGCAGTTCTTC. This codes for CASSPTGGSSGEQFF.

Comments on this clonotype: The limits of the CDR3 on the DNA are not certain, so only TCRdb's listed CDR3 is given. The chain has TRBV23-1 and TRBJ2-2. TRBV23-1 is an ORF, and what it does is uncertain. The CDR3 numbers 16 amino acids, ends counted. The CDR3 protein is CASSQPTDEHRGAVFF.

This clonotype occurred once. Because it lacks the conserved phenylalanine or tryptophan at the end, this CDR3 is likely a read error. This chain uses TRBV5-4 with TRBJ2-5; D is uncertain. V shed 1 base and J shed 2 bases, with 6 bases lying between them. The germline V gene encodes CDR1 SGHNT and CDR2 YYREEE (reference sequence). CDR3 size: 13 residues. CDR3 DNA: TGTGCCAGCAGCTTGTACAGTCAAGAGACCCAGTACCTC. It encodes CASSLYSQETQYL.

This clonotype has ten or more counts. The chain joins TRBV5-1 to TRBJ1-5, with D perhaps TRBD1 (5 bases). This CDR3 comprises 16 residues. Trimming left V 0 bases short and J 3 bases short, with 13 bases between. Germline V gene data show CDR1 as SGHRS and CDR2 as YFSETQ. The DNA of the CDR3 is TGCGCCAGCAGCTTGGACGCTGCAGGGCCCAATCAGCCCCAGCATTTT. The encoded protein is CASSLDAAGPNQPQHF. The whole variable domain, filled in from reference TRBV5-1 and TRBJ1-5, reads KAGVTQTPRYLIKTRGQQVTLSCSPISGHRSVSWYQQTPGQGLQFLFEYFSETQRNKGNFPGRFSGRQFSNSRSEMNVSTLELGDSALYLCASSLDAAGPNQPQHFGDGTRLSIL.

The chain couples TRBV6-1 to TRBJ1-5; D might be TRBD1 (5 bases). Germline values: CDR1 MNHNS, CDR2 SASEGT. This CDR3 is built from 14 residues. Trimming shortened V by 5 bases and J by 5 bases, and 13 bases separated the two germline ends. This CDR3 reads CASSPRDPDQPQHF. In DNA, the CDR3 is TGTGCCAGCAGTCCCCGGGACCCAGATCAGCCCCAGCATTTT.

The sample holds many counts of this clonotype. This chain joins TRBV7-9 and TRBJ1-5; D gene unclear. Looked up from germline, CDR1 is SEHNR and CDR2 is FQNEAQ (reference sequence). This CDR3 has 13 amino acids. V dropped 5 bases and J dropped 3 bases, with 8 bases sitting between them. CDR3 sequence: CASSGENNQPQHF. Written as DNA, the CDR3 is TGTGCCAGCAGCGGTGAGAACAATCAGCCCCAGCATTTT.